The next 15 T cell receptor beta chains were all read from a single sample in a study of CD8 T cells in Susac syndrome. RNA, at about 0.45 to 1 ug, was reverse transcribed with random hexamers. TCRdb reanalysed the immunoSEQ multiplex PCR reads using MiXCR and keeps one entry per CDR3 protein. This table holds some 120,000 distinct CDR3 sequences, more than 75% found once. The sequenced sample was CD8+ T cells from PBMCs. These receptors were collected from a human donor with multiple sclerosis.

The chain links TRBV5-6 to TRBJ1-2; no firm D call. CDR3 length: 12 amino acids. V shed 0 bases and J shed 8 bases, with 8 bases lying between them. Germline-derived CDR1 and CDR2 are SGHDT and YYEEEE. For the CDR3, the DNA is TGTGCCAGCAGCTTGGAGCCGTTAGGCTACACCTTC. Translating gives CASSLEPLGYTF.

The chain combines TRBV5-6 with TRBJ2-7; 8 bases line up with TRBD2. The trim removed 3 bases at V and 7 bases at J, leaving 21 bases unmatched. The CDR3 has 18 amino acids. Germline assignment: CDR1 SGHDT and CDR2 YYEEEE. The CDR3 nucleotides are TGTGCCAGCAGCTCGGAGATCGTGGTTAGCGGGATACGGGAGGAGCAGTACTTC. It translates to CASSSEIVVSGIREEQYF. Supplemented by reference TRBV5-6 and TRBJ2-7, the full variable domain reads DAGVTQSPTHLIKTRGQQVTLRCSPKSGHDTVSWYQQALGQGPQFIFQYYEEEERQRGNFPDRFSGHQFPNYSSELNVNALLLGDSALYLCASSSEIVVSGIREEQYFGPGTRLTVT.

V usage is TRBV24-1 and J usage is TRBJ2-2, with TRBD2 matching over 7 bases. V shed 4 bases, J shed 7 bases, and the junction held 14 bases outside the gene matches. CDR3 size: 17 residues. The V gene's germline CDR1 is KGHDR and CDR2 SFDVKD. CDR3 DNA sequence: TGTGCCACCAGTGACTCGCGACCTAGCGGTATCGTCGGGGAGCTGTTTTTT. Translated: CATSDSRPSGIVGELFF.

The V call is TRBV4-3, the J call TRBJ1-2, with D maybe TRBD1 (5 bases). CDR1 is LGHNA, CDR2 YSLEER, per germline. There are 17 residues in the CDR3. The germline V and J ends were trimmed by 0 bases and 4 bases, with 18 bases remaining between them. The chain's CDR3 is CASSQDGAGIEGYGYTF. The DNA of the CDR3 is TGCGCCAGCAGCCAAGATGGCGCAGGGATTGAAGGCTATGGCTACACCTTC.

The J gene is TRBJ2-1, the V gene TRBV3-1, with 14 bases fitting TRBD2. CDR3 length equals 16 residues. Trimming cost V 2 bases and J 7 bases; bases outside gene matches: 4. Germline lookup yields CDR1 LGHDT and CDR2 YNNKEL (reference sequence). The CDR3 is CASSQLGLAGGNEQFF. The DNA for the CDR3 is TGTGCCAGCAGCCAACTCGGACTAGCGGGAGGAAATGAGCAGTTCTTC.

The chain couples TRBV5-1 to TRBJ2-4; 10 nucleotides match TRBD2. This CDR3 is built from 13 residues. The trim removed 0 bases at V and 15 bases at J, leaving 6 bases unmatched. Looked up from germline, CDR1 is SGHRS and CDR2 is YFSETQ. CDR3 nucleotide sequence: TGCGCCAGCAGCTTGGACCTAGCGGGAGATATGTACTTC. It specifies CASSLDLAGDMYF.

The chain links TRBV29-1 to TRBJ1-2; D possibly corresponds to TRBD1 (5 bases). V dropped 0 bases and J dropped 5 bases, with 13 bases sitting between them. CDR3 length equals 14 residues. Germline lookup yields CDR1 SQVTM and CDR2 ANQGSEA. The CDR3 DNA sequence: TGCAGCGTTGAAGACCCGGGACGGATGTATGGCTACACCTTC. It specifies CSVEDPGRMYGYTF. Based on the CDR3 plus reference TRBV29-1 and TRBJ1-2, the full variable domain is SAVISQKPSRDICQRGTSLTIQCQVDSQVTMMFWYRQQPGQSLTLIATANQGSEATYESGFVIDKFPISRPNLTFSTLTVSNMSPEDSSIYLCSVEDPGRMYGYTFGSGTRLTVV.

This chain connects TRBV5-4 to TRBJ1-2; 9 bases match TRBD1. This CDR3 contains 16 residues. Germline lookup yields CDR1 SGHNT and CDR2 YYREEE (reference sequence). Trimming removed 0 bases from V and 1 base from J; junction bases left unmatched: 4. The DNA for the CDR3 is TGTGCCAGCAGCTTGGCCGAGGGACAGGGTAACTATGGCTACACCTTC. Residues: CASSLAEGQGNYGYTF.

CDR3 loop: CSVRDSGGTYNEQFF. CDR3 DNA: TGCAGTGTCCGGGATAGCGGGGGTACCTACAATGAGCAGTTCTTC. V is TRBV20-1 and J is TRBJ2-1, with 9 bases lining up with TRBD2. The CDR3 sequence is 15 residues long. The V segment lost 7 bases and the J segment 2 bases; nucleotides outside the gene matches: 9. CDR1 DFQATT and CDR2 SNEGSKA come from the germline V gene (reference sequence).

The chain couples TRBV20-1 to TRBJ2-1; TRBD1 is a possible D gene (6 bases). This CDR3 comprises 14 residues. V was pared by 6 bases and J by 6 bases, with 18 bases between. Per the germline V gene, CDR1 is DFQATT and CDR2 is SNEGSKA (reference sequence). The CDR3 region is CSAHGTREINEQFF. CDR3 nucleotides: TGCAGTGCGCACGGGACAAGGGAGATCAATGAGCAGTTCTTC.

The chain has TRBV21-1 and TRBJ2-1. TRBV21-1 is a recognized pseudogene. This CDR3 comprises 15 residues. CDR3 in amino acids: CASSRSRAPTNEQFF. The CDR3 DNA reads TGTGCCAGCAGCAGAAGTAGAGCCCCCACGAATGAGCAGTTCTTC.

V is TRBV6-5 and J is TRBJ2-2, with TRBD2 matching over 12 bases. V lost 4 bases and J lost 8; bases outside the gene matches: 14. Germline assignment: CDR1 MNHEY and CDR2 SVGAGI. CDR3 length: 18 residues. The CDR3: CASSSIGLAGIPGGELFF. The DNA of the CDR3 is TGTGCCAGCAGTTCCATTGGACTAGCGGGAATTCCTGGGGGGGAGCTGTTTTTT.

V usage is TRBV5-1 and J usage is TRBJ2-5, with D tentatively TRBD1 or TRBD2 (6 bases each). The CDR3 contains 12 residues. CDR1 is SGHRS, CDR2 YFSETQ, per germline. V lost 5 bases and J 2 bases, leaving 7 bases between the germline ends. CDR3 sequence: CASRGGQETQYF. In DNA form, the CDR3 reads TGCGCCAGCAGAGGGGGGCAAGAGACCCAGTACTTC.

On this clonotype: The conserved phenylalanine or tryptophan normally closing the CDR3 is absent here, so this likely arose from a read error. The chain recombines TRBV30 with TRBJ2-7; unclear D gene. Deletions cut 5 bases from V and 2 bases from J, with 16 bases between. The CDR3 loop spans 14 amino acids. Per the germline V gene, CDR1 is GTSNPN and CDR2 is SVGIG (reference sequence). The CDR3 DNA reads TGTGCCTGGGCCGCTCCAGTAAGTACCTACGAGCAGTACTCC. Translating it yields CAWAAPVSTYEQYS.

CDR3 region: CASSYYRDAFF. Here the CDR3 DNA reads TGTGCCAGCAGTTACTACAGGGACGCTTTCTTT. The chain has TRBV6-2 or TRBV6-3 and TRBJ1-1; D is possibly TRBD1 (6 bases). CDR1 MNHEY and CDR2 SVGEGT come from the germline V gene. This CDR3 spans 11 amino acids. V lost 1 base, J lost 11 bases, and 8 bases lay in between.